Listed here is a single TCR beta chain. This clone has just one count. The antigen this receptor binds is unknown. No base qualities exist here, and no much larger clone lies one base off it. V loses 0 bases, J loses 4 bases, and the germline ends lie 14 bases apart. As encoded in the germline V gene (reference sequence), CDR1 is SGHNT while CDR2 is YYREEE. The CDR3 runs 16 residues from the cysteine to the phenylalanine. Only the CDR3 part of the read is kept: 48 bases, read in frame from the first base. The data were obtained in a study of blood T cell repertoires in COVID-19 (dated by TCRdb to the early 2020s). The study in broad terms: Samples from collaborators originated in the United States, Italy and Spain and spanned both the acute and convalescent phases of COVID-19. The samples were drawn from the first 160 participants of the ongoing ImmuneRACE study and from over a thousand subjects provided by 6 global collaborators. Deeply sampled blood TCRbeta repertoires from subjects exposed to, actively infected with, or recovered from COVID-19 were included in the dataset. A de-identified subject ID, COVID-19 status, age in years and sex were almost always included in the sample metadata. The material from the prospective study consisted of cDNA or gDNA derived from T cells, B-cell-depleted T cells, or PBMCs. Where HLA class I and class II types were available, the types were taken from metadata supplied by the sample provider, not from assay-based typing. A freely available public database, intended as a resource for researchers studying the immune response to SARS-CoV-2, is where the repertoires were released.

Study-wide findings and limitations: Clinical and demographic metadata were provided uncurated, with the amount varying by source and participant.

TCRbeta CDR3 regions were amplified from genomic DNA using the immunoSEQ Assay, a bias-controlled multiplex PCR. Turning to the authors' computational methods: The number of nucleated cells in each sample was estimated from the amplification of reference gene primers within the assay. To quantify the absolute abundance of each unique TCRbeta CDR3 rearrangement, sequence reads were collapsed and filtered. Productive Simpson clonality was computed per sample as the square root of Simpson's diversity index over productive rearrangements. TCRdb's version of the immuneACCESS table is confined to in-frame rearrangements and falls short of the full clone set. An unresolved V gene accounts for under half of the shortfall where checked; the remainder is of unknown origin. V, J and clone size are those of that table, while D and trimming were read from the DNA. In this sample the table shows approximately 170,000 clones, roughly 91% of which occur a single time. The ten biggest clones cover around 2.1% of the sample.

Another Seattle source contributed samples from volunteer blood donors who had recovered from COVID-19. Collaborating institutions collected whole blood in K2EDTA tubes following their own protocols. For TCRbeta analysis, collaborator samples were shipped as frozen whole blood, as isolated PBMCs, or as DNA extracted from either sample type. The sample comprised peripheral blood. The rearranged segments are TRBV5-4 and TRBJ2-1, with a weak D call of TRBD2 (6 bases match). This clonotype originated in a man aged 50 or older who had recovered from COVID-19. The CDR3 region reads CASSLGGGGTYNEQFF. The DNA is as follows: TGTGCCAGCAGCTTGGGGGGAGGAGGAACATACAATGAGCAGTTCTTC.